A selection of T cell receptor beta chains follows, all from one sample in a study of ipilimumab plus nivolumab after autologous stem cell transplantation. Method: immunoSEQ multiplex PCR; TCRdb's copy keeps in-frame clones and lacks some. This table holds about 4,800 clones, around 66% found once. Sequencing was performed on PBMCs, taken in a trial of ipilimumab plus nivolumab as post-transplant consolidation. The receptors derive from a male donor with multiple myeloma. The CDR3 runs from the conserved cysteine through the conserved F or W. The D gene is left open where the match is weak. Not all rows give a size; the values are once, few, many and, for expanded clones, a class.

>TRBV14|large|TRBJ2-2|TRBD1
TGTGCCAGCAGCCAAGATGCAACTTGGGGGACAGGGGATCCCGGGGAGCTGTTTTTT
CASSQDATWGTGDPGELFF
>TRBV28|NA|TRBJ2-7|NA
TGTGCCAGCAGTTTTAGGTCCCGCTCCTACGAGCAGTACTTC
CASSFRSRSYEQYF
>TRBV5-6|NA|TRBJ2-7|NA
TGTGCTACCAACTACGAGCAGTACTTC
CATNYEQYF
>TRBV27|once|TRBJ2-1|NA
TGTGCCAGCGGAGGGGGGGCAGGCTACAATGAGCAGTTCTTC
CASGGGAGYNEQFF
>TRBV7-3|NA|TRBJ2-1|TRBD2
TGTGCCAGCAGCTTAGCGGGAGGCAATGAGCAGTTCTTC
CASSLAGGNEQFF
>TRBV2|NA|TRBJ1-5|NA
TGTGCCAGCAGTCGGACCAGCTACAATCAGCCCCAGCATTTT
CASSRTSYNQPQHF
>TRBV11-3|once|TRBJ2-7|NA
TGTGCCAGCAGCCCCCAGACAGGATCGGGCGAGCAGTACTTC
CASSPQTGSGEQYF
>TRBV5-4|few|TRBJ2-7|TRBD1
TGTGCCAGCAGCTTGGGACAGGGGTTACGGTACGAGCAGTACTTC
CASSLGQGLRYEQYF
>TRBV11-2|once|TRBJ2-7|NA
TGTGCCAGCAGCTTAGCCCATTCCGGGACGCCCTACTTC
CASSLAHSGTPYF
>TRBV19|NA|TRBJ2-6|NA
TGTGCCAGTAGTATTAGGGTGGAGGGGGCCAACGTCCTGACTTTC
CASSIRVEGANVLTF
>TRBV4-2|NA|TRBJ1-6|TRBD1
TGTGCCAGCAGCCGCGGACAGGGAGGCCCTTCACCCCCCCACTTT
CASSRGQGGPSPPHF
>TRBV27|NA|TRBJ2-7|NA
TGTGCCAGCACCCTAAAGGGGCAGGGAAGATACGAGCAGTACTTC
CASTLKGQGRYEQYF
>TRBV7-9|NA|TRBJ2-2|TRBD1
TGTGCCAGCAGCCCGACAGGGGGCTCCGGGGAGCTGTTTTTT
CASSPTGGSGELFF
>TRBV7-2|NA|TRBJ2-5|NA
TGTGCCACTCAGATGGGGCACTCGGGGACCCAGTACTTC
CATQMGHSGTQYF
>TRBV4-1|NA|TRBJ1-2|NA
TGCGCCAGCAGCCCCCAAGGCGGGGGGCAAAAGGGTGGCTACACCTTC
CASSPQGGGQKGGYTF
>TRBV9|few|TRBJ1-4|NA
TGTGCCAGCAGCGCCGGACCGAGGGAGGGGGCTAATGAAAAACTGTTTTTT
CASSAGPREGANEKLFF
>TRBV4-1|NA|TRBJ2-7|NA
TGCGCCAGCAGCCAAGACTATACTGAATCTGGGGACGAGCAGTACTTC
CASSQDYTESGDEQYF
>TRBV9|NA|TRBJ2-5|NA
TGTGCCAGCAGCGTAGCGGTCGACGGCGCGGAGACCCAGTACTTC
CASSVAVDGAETQYF